Ten or more counts support the clone carrying this T cell receptor (beta chain). This record comes from a study of T cells in Graves' hyperthyroidism and ophthalmopathy. In the study overall: At initial diagnosis, before any treatment had begun, peripheral blood was obtained.

J was trimmed by 5 bases and V by 4 bases; bases with no gene match: 12. The germline V gene has CDR1 SGHNT and CDR2 YYREEE (reference sequence). This CDR3 has 16 amino acids. Amplified TCR beta CDR3 regions derived from RNA transcripts. With the HTBI primer set, the TCR CDR3 went through a first round of RT-PCR. TCRdb reprocessed the multiplex PCR reads with MiXCR, giving one entry per CDR3 protein. Of under 350,000 distinct CDR3 sequences listed, about a sixth are singletons. Sequencing was carried out using blood. The genes are TRBV5-4 and TRBJ2-3; 8 bases match TRBD2. This TCR derives from a woman aged 55-70 years with Graves' ophthalmopathy. CDR3 amino acids: CASSPGGSGALDTQYF. The CDR3 DNA reads as TGTGCCAGCAGCCCGGGTGGTAGCGGGGCGTTAGATACGCAGTATTTT.